This T cell receptor beta chain derives from a study of CD8 T cells in ankylosing spondylitis. Study-wide results and caveats: Clones linked to disease, bearing a CD8+ phenotype, were relatively rare in peripheral blood.

This clonotype was seen repeatedly, ten times or more. Antigen unknown. TCRdb reprocessed the 5' RACE reads via MiXCR and lists one record per CDR3 protein. Of around 130,000 distinct CDR3 sequences in the sample, 7% were seen once. Germline CDR1 and CDR2: SGHTA and FQGNSA. The V segment lost 4 bases and the J segment 6 bases; nucleotides outside the gene matches: 5. There are 14 residues in the CDR3. The sequencing input was blood, either unsorted or a sorted T cell fraction (not recorded which). The receptor comes from a male donor with ankylosing spondylitis or in good health (not recorded which). This sequence joins TRBV7-2 and TRBJ2-2; TRBD1 matches 7 bases. The CDR3, as DNA: TGTGCCAGCAGCTCTTACAGGGGCCCCGGGGAGCTGTTTTTT. Amino acids: CASSSYRGPGELFF.